This T cell receptor (beta chain) was captured by sequencing in a study of T cell repertoires in cytomegalovirus infection. Study at large: Use of recently identified HLA-C-restricted and well-studied HLA-B-restricted CMV epitopes was part of the study. Public TCR beta signatures indicated both CMV infection and matching HLA type. Findings and caveats of the study: Cumulative public TCR beta family frequency identified CMV carriers with the relevant HLA. HLA-C-restricted TCR beta clonotypes specific for CMV led the ex vivo response.

This CDR3 comprises 13 residues. V lost 0 bases to trimming and J lost 3 bases, with 6 bases between them. Per the germline V gene, CDR1 is SGHAT and CDR2 is FQNNGV. TCRdb reprocessed the reads via MiXCR and lists one record per CDR3 protein. The table records around 71,000 distinct CDR3 sequences, 40% of them present only once. A few counts support this clonotype. The antigen is unknown. The receptor's source is a human donor in good health (CMV status not recorded). Some clones in this sample may be carry-over from other donors' samples. The genes are TRBV11-2 and TRBJ2-7, with D unresolved. Sequencing used CD8+ T cells from cultured PBMCs, obtained from culture after CMV antigen stimulation. CDR3 in amino acids: CASSLDLDYEQYF. Written as DNA, the CDR3 is TGTGCCAGCAGCTTAGATTTGGACTACGAGCAGTACTTC.